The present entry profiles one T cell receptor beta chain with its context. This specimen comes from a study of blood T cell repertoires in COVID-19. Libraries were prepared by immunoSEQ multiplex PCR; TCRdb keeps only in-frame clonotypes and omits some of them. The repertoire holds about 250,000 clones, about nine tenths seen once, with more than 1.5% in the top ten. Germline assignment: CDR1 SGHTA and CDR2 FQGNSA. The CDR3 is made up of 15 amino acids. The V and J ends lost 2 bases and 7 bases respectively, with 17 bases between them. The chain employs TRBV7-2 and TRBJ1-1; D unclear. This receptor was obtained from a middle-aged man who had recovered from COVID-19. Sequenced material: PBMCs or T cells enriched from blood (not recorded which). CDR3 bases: TGTGCCAGCAGCTTAATGAGTACAGAGCAAATTGAAGCTTTCTTT. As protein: CASSLMSTEQIEAFF.